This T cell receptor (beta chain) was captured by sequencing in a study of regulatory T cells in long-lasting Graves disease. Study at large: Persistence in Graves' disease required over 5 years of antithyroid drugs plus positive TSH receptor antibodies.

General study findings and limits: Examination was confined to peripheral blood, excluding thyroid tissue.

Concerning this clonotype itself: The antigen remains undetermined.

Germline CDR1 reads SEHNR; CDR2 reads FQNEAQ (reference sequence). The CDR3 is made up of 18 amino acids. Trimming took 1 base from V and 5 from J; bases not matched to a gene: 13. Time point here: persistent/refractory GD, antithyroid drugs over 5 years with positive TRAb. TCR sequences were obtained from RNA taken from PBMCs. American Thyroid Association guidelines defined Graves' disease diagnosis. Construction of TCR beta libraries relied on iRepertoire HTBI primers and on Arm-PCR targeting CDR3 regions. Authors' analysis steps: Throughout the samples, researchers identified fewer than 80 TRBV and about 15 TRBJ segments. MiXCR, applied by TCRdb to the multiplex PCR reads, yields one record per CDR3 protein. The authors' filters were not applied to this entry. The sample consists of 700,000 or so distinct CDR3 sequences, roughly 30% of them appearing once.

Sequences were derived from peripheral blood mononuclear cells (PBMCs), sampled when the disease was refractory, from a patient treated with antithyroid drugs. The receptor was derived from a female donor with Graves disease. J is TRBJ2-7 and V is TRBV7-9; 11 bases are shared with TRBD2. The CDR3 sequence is CASSLESIAGGPGHEQYF. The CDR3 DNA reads TGTGCCAGCAGCTTAGAATCGATAGCGGGAGGGCCGGGACACGAGCAGTACTTC.